The 20 T cell receptor beta chains below all came from one sample that was sequenced in a study of shared clonotypes between healthy human individuals. Data came from immunoSEQ multiplex PCR; TCRdb stores just in-frame clones and leaves some out. The top ten hold 0.36% of the sample, which has roughly 1.4 million clones, just under 99% seen once. The sequencing input was naive CD4+ T cells sorted from blood. This sample's subset: CD45RA+ positively selected. These receptors originate from a man between 25 and 39 years old in good health.

This sequence joins TRBV9 and TRBJ1-3; D unclear. V dropped 2 bases and J dropped 3 bases, with 6 bases sitting between them. This CDR3 spans 13 amino acids. Germline assignment: CDR1 SGDLS and CDR2 YYNGEE. The CDR3 spells CASSVYVGNTIYF. The CDR3 region has the DNA TGTGCCAGCAGCGTGTACGTTGGAAACACCATATATTTT.

V gene TRBV18 combines with J gene TRBJ2-7; D not certain. CDR3 length: 16 amino acids. Trimming left V 3 bases short and J 3 bases short, with 18 bases between. Germline V gene data show CDR1 as KGHSH and CDR2 as LQKENI. The CDR3 DNA follows: TGTGCCAGCTCACCTGCCGTGGGGTCTGCCGGCTACGAGCAGTACTTC. Its protein is CASSPAVGSAGYEQYF.

The V and J genes are TRBV19 and TRBJ2-1; tentative D call: TRBD2 (6 bases). The germline V and J ends were trimmed by 7 bases and 5 bases, with 15 bases remaining between them. CDR3 length: 14 residues. Germline lookup yields CDR1 LNHDA and CDR2 SQIVND (reference sequence). The CDR3 DNA reads TGTGCCAGTACCCTCCGAGGGGAGGACAATGAGCAGTTCTTC. This gives the protein CASTLRGEDNEQFF.

This clone was observed a single time. V and J are TRBV27 and TRBJ1-1; perhaps TRBD1 as D (5 bases). The germline gives CDR1 MNHEY, CDR2 SMNVEV (reference sequence). V lost 4 bases to trimming and J lost 3 bases, with 9 bases between them. This CDR3 has 13 residues. The DNA for the CDR3 is TGTGCCAGCAGTTCGACAGTAGACACTGAAGCTTTCTTT. Its translation: CASSSTVDTEAFF.

This chain uses TRBV15 with TRBJ2-2, with 9 bases that match TRBD2. Germline CDR1 LNHNV, CDR2 YYDKDF (reference sequence). The CDR3 totals 17 residues. The V gene end was trimmed by 1 base and the J gene end by 5 bases; junction bases not matched to a gene: 8. CDR3 nucleotide sequence: TGTGCCACCAGCAGAGGGGGGACTAGCATCGTTACCGGGGAGCTGTTTTTT. Translated, it gives CATSRGGTSIVTGELFF.

This chain uses TRBV20-1 with TRBJ2-4; the D is unclear. With 3 bases removed from V and 8 bases from J, the gap between germline ends came to 5 bases. This CDR3 is built from 10 residues. Germline CDR1 and CDR2: DFQATT and SNEGSKA (reference sequence). CDR3 sequence reads: CSARGYIQYF. CDR3 coding DNA: TGCAGTGCTAGGGGATACATTCAGTACTTC.

Of note for this clone: The junction departs from the called germline gene at one end, perhaps through a read error. Other DNA sequences in this sample translate to the same CDR3. The chain employs TRBV28 and TRBJ1-5; D might be TRBD1 (5 bases). Germline CDR1 reads MDHEN; CDR2 reads SYDVKM. The CDR3 runs 15 residues. CDR3 residues: CASSLGASGNQPQHF. As DNA, the CDR3 is TGCGCCAGCAGTTTAGGGGCCTCGGGCAATCAGCCCCAGCATTTT.

The V gene is TRBV4-1, the J gene TRBJ2-7, with D tentatively TRBD1 (6 bases). The CDR3 runs to 15 residues. Trimming cost V 4 bases and J 2 bases, with 15 bases left between them. Germline V CDR1 and CDR2: MGHRA, YSYEKL. CDR3 bases: TGCGCCAGCAGCCGGCAGGGGACCGGCACCTACGAGCAGTACTTC. Encoded protein: CASSRQGTGTYEQYF.

The V and J genes are TRBV11-2 and TRBJ1-1; D perhaps matches TRBD1 (5 bases). The CDR3 runs to 17 residues. V lost 5 bases, J lost 2 bases, and 21 bases lay in between. CDR1 is SGHAT and CDR2 is FQNNGV in the germline V gene. The CDR3 reads CASSLRLGRGINTEAFF. The CDR3 DNA follows: TGTGCCAGCAGCCTACGATTAGGTCGGGGGATCAACACTGAAGCTTTCTTT.

V gene TRBV6-1 combines with J gene TRBJ1-5; a weak D match, TRBD1 (5 bases). The CDR3 is 12 residues long. The germline gives CDR1 MNHNS, CDR2 SASEGT. V lost 7 bases and J lost 6, with 10 bases in between. The CDR3 here is CASNQGSQPQHF. Written as DNA, the CDR3 is TGTGCCAGCAACCAGGGATCTCAGCCCCAGCATTTT.

CDR3 bases: TGCAGCGTTGTTTCCAGGATTTACGAGCAGTACTTC. Its translation: CSVVSRIYEQYF. This chain connects TRBV29-1 to TRBJ2-7; D is undetermined. The CDR3 runs to 12 residues. With 4 bases removed from V and 4 bases from J, the gap between germline ends came to 11 bases. Germline CDR1 SQVTM, CDR2 ANQGSEA.

The V gene is TRBV11-2, the J gene TRBJ1-4, with TRBD1 matching over 10 bases. The V segment lost 6 bases and the J segment 6 bases; nucleotides outside the gene matches: 4. The CDR3 extends over 14 amino acids. Per the germline V gene, CDR1 is SGHAT and CDR2 is FQNNGV. The CDR3 bases are TGTGCCAGCAGAATGACAGGGGGCGATGAAAAACTGTTTTTT. It is translated as CASRMTGGDEKLFF. The full variable domain, its missing parts supplied by reference TRBV11-2 and TRBJ1-4, is EAGVAQSPRYKIIEKRQSVAFWCNPISGHATLYWYQQILGQGPKLLIQFQNNGVVDDSQLPKDRFSAERLKGVDSTLKIQPAKLEDSAVYLCASRMTGGDEKLFFGSGTQLSVL.

The chain uses TRBV29-1 and TRBJ2-5, with 12 bases aligning to TRBD2. Trimming took 7 bases from V and 3 from J; bases not matched to a gene: 15. This CDR3 is 17 amino acids long. The V gene's germline CDR1 is SQVTM and CDR2 ANQGSEA. In DNA, the CDR3 is TGCAGCGCCTTAAACCCCGGACTAGCGGGATTTGAAGAGACCCAGTACTTC. Its protein is CSALNPGLAGFEETQYF.

Comments on this clone: Additional DNA sequences in this sample encode the identical CDR3. This rearrangement joins TRBV5-4 to TRBJ2-1; D remains ambiguous. Germline V gene lookup returns CDR1 SGHNT and CDR2 YYREEE (reference sequence). V was trimmed by 0 bases and J by 4 bases, leaving 5 bases between them. CDR3 length: 13 residues. The CDR3 reads CASSLELYNEQFF. The CDR3 nucleotides are TGTGCCAGCAGCTTGGAACTGTACAATGAGCAGTTCTTC.

This clone has a single count. This chain uses TRBV30 with TRBJ1-4; D gene unclear. CDR1 GTSNPN and CDR2 SVGIG come from the germline V gene (reference sequence). The CDR3 has 13 residues. The germline V and J ends were trimmed by 8 bases and 8 bases, with 18 bases remaining between them. The CDR3 is CALSSARREKLFF. Here the CDR3 DNA reads TGTGCCCTAAGTTCCGCTAGACGGGAAAAACTGTTTTTT. The whole variable domain, remainder taken from reference TRBV30 and TRBJ1-4, is SQTIHQWPATLVQPVGSPLSLECTVEGTSNPNLYWYRQAAGRGLQLLFYSVGIGQISSEVPQNLSASRPQDRQFILSSKKLLLSDSGFYLCALSSARREKLFFGSGTQLSVL.

The CDR3 loop is CASRAGTGDQPQHF. The DNA for the CDR3 is TGCGCCAGCAGAGCCGGGACAGGGGATCAGCCCCAGCATTTT. This chain connects TRBV5-1 to TRBJ1-5; 10 bases match TRBD1. The V and J ends lost 5 bases and 5 bases, in that order; junction bases with no gene match: 4. This CDR3 region has 14 residues. CDR1 SGHRS and CDR2 YFSETQ come from the germline V gene. Together with reference TRBV5-1 and TRBJ1-5, the CDR3 gives the full variable domain: KAGVTQTPRYLIKTRGQQVTLSCSPISGHRSVSWYQQTPGQGLQFLFEYFSETQRNKGNFPGRFSGRQFSNSRSEMNVSTLELGDSALYLCASRAGTGDQPQHFGDGTRLSIL.

The chain uses TRBV6-1 and TRBJ2-7, with a weak D call TRBD1 (6 bases). Trimming removed 2 bases from V and 0 bases from J, with 11 bases in between. CDR1 and CDR2 from the germline V gene are MNHNS and SASEGT. The CDR3 has 15 amino acids. The CDR3 region is CASSERGSGSYEQYF. The CDR3 DNA reads TGTGCCAGCAGTGAAAGGGGGTCGGGCTCCTACGAGCAGTACTTC.

The sample holds one count of this clone. The CDR3 DNA follows: TGTGCCTGGAGTGTAAGCCCTCTAGCGGGAGTATTTAGTGAGCAGTTCTTC. Amino acid sequence: CAWSVSPLAGVFSEQFF. This sequence joins TRBV30 and TRBJ2-1; the match to TRBD2 covers 10 bases. Trimming cost V 0 bases and J 9 bases; bases outside gene matches: 14. The germline V gene encodes CDR1 GTSNPN and CDR2 SVGIG (reference sequence). The CDR3 totals 17 residues.

This sequence joins TRBV28 and TRBJ2-1, with 12 bases matching TRBD2. Germline-derived CDR1 and CDR2 are MDHEN and SYDVKM. There are 22 residues in the CDR3. J lost 4 bases, V lost 6 bases, and 25 bases had no gene match. The CDR3 protein is CASSLGSYPRTSGNRNYNEQFF. The CDR3 DNA reads TGTGCCAGCAGCCTCGGGTCATACCCGAGGACTAGCGGGAATCGGAATTACAATGAGCAGTTCTTC.

V usage is TRBV29-1 and J usage is TRBJ2-4; 10 bases line up with TRBD2. Germline assignment: CDR1 SQVTM and CDR2 ANQGSEA. CDR3 length: 16 amino acids. The CDR3 here is CTPGSGRRLAKNIQYF. Written as DNA, the CDR3 is TGCACCCCGGGTAGCGGGAGGCGTTTAGCCAAAAACATTCAGTACTTC.